The 21 T cell receptor beta chains below were found in one sample sequenced in a study of identical twins listed by TCRdb under 2016. Libraries were prepared through 5' RACE. The sequencing machine was an Illumina HiSeq 2000. TCRdb handled the public reads itself, with Q25 trimming in fastp and clone calling in MiXCR, and kept productive beta chains. Entries that share a CDR3 protein sequence are merged under the most common genes and DNA. Here the sample has about 700,000 distinct CDR3 sequences; around 8.3% occur a single time. The biggest ten clones account for around 0.98% of the sample. These same data were also listed under a study on yellow fever vaccine responses in identical twins.

Sequenced material: PBMCs. The origin of the receptors is a woman aged 18-35 years in good health.

The chain's CDR3 is CASSLGFPAQETQYF. The CDR3 nucleotides are TGTGCCAGCAGCTTAGGTTTCCCCGCGCAAGAGACCCAGTACTTC. The gene calls are TRBV7-9 and TRBJ2-5; D is uncertain. CDR3 length: 15 residues. In germline, CDR1 is SEHNR, CDR2 FQNEAQ (reference sequence). With 1 base removed from V and 2 bases from J, the gap between germline ends came to 11 bases.

In its sample, this clonotype was seen many times. This chain uses TRBV20-1 with TRBJ2-3; D may correspond to TRBD1 or TRBD2 (6 bases each). The CDR3 is 15 amino acids. The germline V gene encodes CDR1 DFQATT and CDR2 SNEGSKA (reference sequence). With 5 bases removed from V and 2 bases from J, the gap between germline ends came to 17 bases. The CDR3 coding sequence is TGCAGTGCTCCAGGGGAGGAGGGGAACACAGATACGCAGTATTTT. Translated, it gives CSAPGEEGNTDTQYF.

This clonotype was detected ten times or more. The chain has TRBV12-3 or TRBV12-4 and TRBJ2-1; D unresolved. With 5 bases removed from V and 12 bases from J, the gap between germline ends came to 11 bases. The CDR3 sequence is 11 residues long. DNA of the CDR3: TGTGCCAGCAGTACAACTATGGGGCAGTTCTTC. This codes for CASSTTMGQFF.

This clonotype has more than one count but fewer than ten. The chain carries TRBV4-1 and TRBJ2-7, with TRBD1 matching 8 bases. Looked up from germline, CDR1 is MGHRA and CDR2 is YSYEKL. CDR3 length equals 15 residues. V shed 3 bases, J shed 7 bases, and the junction held 11 bases outside the gene matches. CDR3 nucleotides: TGCGCCAGCAGCCAGGCGACAGGGGTCGGTTGGGAGCAGTACTTC. Translating gives CASSQATGVGWEQYF.

This clonotype was found a few times. This chain links TRBV6-1 with TRBJ2-7; the match to TRBD2 covers 11 bases. This CDR3 has 16 amino acids. CDR1 is MNHNS and CDR2 is SASEGT in the germline V gene. V trimming: 5 bases; J trimming: 1 base; junction bases outside the gene matches: 7. The DNA of the CDR3 is TGTGCCAGCAGTCGGAGACTAGCGGGATTATCCTACGAGCAGTACTTC. Translated, it gives CASSRRLAGLSYEQYF.

This chain links TRBV7-9 with TRBJ2-1, with 8 bases fitting TRBD1. The CDR3 has 16 amino acids. The germline gives CDR1 SEHNR, CDR2 FQNEAQ (reference sequence). J lost 4 bases, V lost 2 bases, and 7 bases had no gene match. This chain's CDR3 is CASSLWEQGGYNEQFF. The DNA of the CDR3 is TGTGCCAGCAGCTTATGGGAACAGGGGGGATACAATGAGCAGTTCTTC. Drawing the rest from reference TRBV7-9 and TRBJ2-1, the complete variable domain is DTGVSQNPRHKITKRGQNVTFRCDPISEHNRLYWYRQTLGQGPEFLTYFQNEAQLEKSRLLSDRFSAERPKGSFSTLEIQRTEQGDSAMYLCASSLWEQGGYNEQFFGPGTRLTVL.

This clonotype was seen more than once but under ten times. The rearrangement links TRBV5-6 to TRBJ2-7; either TRBD1 or TRBD2 may fit D (5 bases each). V gave up 2 bases and J gave up 3 bases, with 18 bases separating them. CDR1 is SGHDT and CDR2 is YYEEEE in the germline V gene. This CDR3 is built from 16 residues. The CDR3 DNA reads TGTGCCAGCAGCTTATGGGGGAGACCGATCTTCTACGAGCAGTACTTC. This translates into CASSLWGRPIFYEQYF.

This clonotype was counted ten times or more. This chain uses TRBV3-1 with TRBJ2-7; perhaps D is TRBD1 or TRBD2 (5 bases each). The CDR3 extends over 14 amino acids. Trimming took 4 bases from V and 9 from J, leaving 19 bases between them. The germline V gene has CDR1 LGHDT and CDR2 YNNKEL (reference sequence). The CDR3 region has the DNA TGTGCCAGCAGCCCCCGGGACGGAGACTTGGCGCAGTACTTC. Protein sequence: CASSPRDGDLAQYF.

This clonotype was found many times. V and J are TRBV12-3 or TRBV12-4 and TRBJ2-7; no firm D call. V was trimmed by 5 bases and J by 0 bases, leaving 11 bases between them. The CDR3 has 14 residues. CDR3 DNA sequence: TGTGCCAGCAGTCTACGCACGGCCTCCTACGAGCAGTACTTC. It encodes CASSLRTASYEQYF.

This clonotype was seen a few times. The J gene is TRBJ2-7, the V gene TRBV6-1; D possibly corresponds to TRBD1 (5 bases). Germline V gene sequence: CDR1 MNHNS, CDR2 SASEGT. The CDR3 covers 14 residues. The V gene lost 6 bases and the J gene lost 2 bases, with 14 bases spanning the gap. The CDR3 loop reads CASSRGHFTYEQYF. The CDR3 region has the DNA TGTGCCAGCAGCCGAGGACATTTTACCTACGAGCAGTACTTC.

J is TRBJ2-2 and V is TRBV6-5; D perhaps matches TRBD1 (6 bases). The CDR3 is 16 amino acids. The V gene's germline CDR1 is MNHEY and CDR2 SVGAGI. Trimming took 6 bases from V and 4 from J, leaving 18 bases between them. The CDR3 region is CASRYYQGQPTGELFF. CDR3 DNA sequence: TGTGCCAGCAGATATTACCAGGGACAACCCACCGGGGAGCTGTTTTTT.

The chain joins TRBV10-3 to TRBJ2-1, with D perhaps TRBD1 (5 bases). The ends were cut back, 0 bases at V and 8 bases at J, with 11 bases in the middle. This CDR3 region has 14 residues. Per germline, CDR1 ENHRY and CDR2 SYGVKD. Here the CDR3 DNA reads TGTGCCATCAGTGAGTCGAGTACAGGTCATGAGCAGTTCTTC. This sequence encodes CAISESSTGHEQFF.

The chain uses TRBV27 and TRBJ1-6; tentative D call: TRBD1 (6 bases). V was clipped by 8 bases and J by 5 bases, with 13 bases between them. The CDR3 totals 14 residues. Germline CDR1 and CDR2: MNHEY and SMNVEV (reference sequence). CDR3 sequence: CASSRGRDNSPLHF. CDR3 in DNA: TGTGCCAGCTCCAGGGGACGGGATAATTCACCCCTCCACTTT.

This sequence joins TRBV29-1 and TRBJ2-3; D is unresolved. CDR1 is SQVTM and CDR2 is ANQGSEA in the germline V gene. Trimming took 3 bases from V and 7 from J, leaving 11 bases between them. CDR3 length: 12 amino acids. The DNA for the CDR3 is TGCAGCGTTGACCTCACGTCAAATACGCAGTATTTT. As protein: CSVDLTSNTQYF.

This clonotype has a count of ten or more. The chain uses TRBV12-3 or TRBV12-4 and TRBJ2-7, with D possibly matching TRBD2 (5 bases). Trimming stripped 4 bases from V and 3 bases from J, with 13 bases between. This CDR3 contains 14 residues. Here the CDR3 reads CASSWDPTSYEQYF. The CDR3 region has the DNA TGTGCCAGCAGTTGGGATCCAACTAGCTACGAGCAGTACTTC.

CDR3 DNA sequence: TGTGCCACCAGCAGGCAGGGGCTAGCGGGGGTTCAAGAGACCCAGTACTTC. It yields the protein CATSRQGLAGVQETQYF. V is TRBV15 and J is TRBJ2-5, with TRBD2 identical over 10 bases. Germline CDR1 LNHNV, CDR2 YYDKDF (reference sequence). Germline trimming cut 3 bases from V and 2 bases from J; bases unmatched to any gene: 9. CDR3 length: 17 residues. Full variable domain (remainder filled in from reference TRBV15 and TRBJ2-5): DAMVIQNPRYQVTQFGKPVTLSCSQTLNHNVMYWYQQKSSQAPKLLFHYYDKDFNNEADTPDNFQSRRPNTSFCFLDIRSPGLGDTAMYLCATSRQGLAGVQETQYFGPGTRLLVL.

The sample holds a few counts of this clonotype. V and J are TRBV2 and TRBJ2-7; a possible D gene is TRBD2 (5 bases). V lost 8 bases to trimming and J lost 1 base, with 12 bases between them. CDR3 length: 13 residues. Germline loops: CDR1 SNHLY, CDR2 FYNNEI. In nucleotides, the CDR3 is TGTGCCAGCCAACTAGGGCGATCCTACGAGCAGTACTTC. This codes for CASQLGRSYEQYF.

V and J are TRBV4-3 and TRBJ2-1; no definite D call. V lost 4 bases to trimming and J lost 2 bases, with 12 bases between them. The CDR3 extends over 15 amino acids. Germline V gene sequence: CDR1 LGHNA, CDR2 YSLEER. This CDR3 reads CASSRDLSAYNEQFF. The CDR3 DNA reads TGCGCCAGCAGCCGCGATCTCAGCGCCTACAATGAGCAGTTCTTC.

Only a few counts were recorded for this clonotype. The chain is built from TRBV6-1 and TRBJ2-3; possibly TRBD2 for D (5 bases). The CDR3 contains 10 residues. Germline V lookup: CDR1 MNHNS, CDR2 SASEGT. The V end was cut by 8 bases, the J end by 5 bases, with 5 bases between. DNA of the CDR3: TGTGCCAGCGGGAGAGATACGCAGTATTTT. Its protein product is CASGRDTQYF.

This clonotype showed up many times. V usage is TRBV29-1 and J usage is TRBJ2-7; weak D call: TRBD1 (5 bases). V dropped 0 bases and J dropped 2 bases, with 17 bases sitting between them. Germline V gives CDR1 SQVTM, CDR2 ANQGSEA. The CDR3 contains 16 residues. CDR3 amino acids: CSVEDKGSGLPYEQYF. In DNA form, the CDR3 reads TGCAGCGTTGAAGATAAGGGTTCAGGGTTACCCTACGAGCAGTACTTC.

This clonotype appeared a few times. The chain combines TRBV27 with TRBJ2-5; 10 bases agree with TRBD2. The V gene end was trimmed by 5 bases and the J gene end by 0 bases; junction bases not matched to a gene: 6. Looked up from germline, CDR1 is MNHEY and CDR2 is SMNVEV (reference sequence). The CDR3 has 16 residues. The CDR3 nucleotides are TGTGCCAGCAGTAGAATTAGCGGGGGGTACCAAGAGACCCAGTACTTC. This codes for CASSRISGGYQETQYF.